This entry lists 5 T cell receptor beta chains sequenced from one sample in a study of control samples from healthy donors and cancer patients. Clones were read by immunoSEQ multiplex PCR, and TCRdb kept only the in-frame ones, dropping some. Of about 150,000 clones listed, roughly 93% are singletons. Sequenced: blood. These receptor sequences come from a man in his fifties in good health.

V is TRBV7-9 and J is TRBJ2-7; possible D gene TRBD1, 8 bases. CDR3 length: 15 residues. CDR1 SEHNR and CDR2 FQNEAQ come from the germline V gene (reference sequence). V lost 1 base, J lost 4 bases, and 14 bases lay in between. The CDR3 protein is CASSLGTGRAYEQYF. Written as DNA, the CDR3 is TGTGCCAGCAGCTTAGGGACAGGGAGGGCTTACGAGCAGTACTTC.

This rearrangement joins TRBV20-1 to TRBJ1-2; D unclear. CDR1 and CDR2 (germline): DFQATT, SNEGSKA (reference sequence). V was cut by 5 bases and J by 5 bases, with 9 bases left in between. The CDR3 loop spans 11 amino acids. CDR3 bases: TGCAGTGCTCTGGACGCGTATGGCTACACCTTC. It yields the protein CSALDAYGYTF.

CDR3 DNA sequence: TGTGCCATCAGTCGACAGGGCGACACCGGGGAGCTGTTTTTT. As protein: CAISRQGDTGELFF. V gene TRBV10-3 combines with J gene TRBJ2-2; TRBD1 matches 7 bases. With 5 bases clipped from V and 3 bases from J, the junction kept 3 bases outside the gene matches. The germline V gene encodes CDR1 ENHRY and CDR2 SYGVKD. CDR3 length: 14 amino acids.

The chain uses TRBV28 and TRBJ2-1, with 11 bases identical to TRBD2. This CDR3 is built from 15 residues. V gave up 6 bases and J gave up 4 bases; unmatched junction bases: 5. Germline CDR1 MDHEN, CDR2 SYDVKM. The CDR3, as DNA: TGTGCCAGCAGCGCCGGGACTAGCGGATACAATGAGCAGTTCTTC. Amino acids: CASSAGTSGYNEQFF.

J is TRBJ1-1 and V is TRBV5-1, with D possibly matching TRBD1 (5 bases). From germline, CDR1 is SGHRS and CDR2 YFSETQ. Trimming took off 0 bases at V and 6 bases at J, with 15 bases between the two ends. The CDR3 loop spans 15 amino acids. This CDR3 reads CASSLGGPGTSEAFF. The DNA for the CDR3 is TGCGCCAGCAGCTTGGGGGGACCGGGGACGTCTGAAGCTTTCTTT.